This T cell receptor beta chain was captured by sequencing in a study of response to subunit inactivated influenza vaccine. This clonotype was detected only a few times. TCRdb re-derived calls from the RT-PCR reads in MiXCR, one entry per CDR3 protein. Here the sample spans 650,000 or so distinct CDR3 sequences, 11% to 15% being singletons. Germline V gene sequence: CDR1 SNHLY, CDR2 FYNNEI. V was pared by 4 bases and J by 4 bases, with 8 bases between. The CDR3 consists of 12 residues. Sequenced material: PBMCs from blood, taken less than 15 days before vaccination. The chain uses TRBV2 and TRBJ2-7; D gene ambiguous. This receptor was obtained from a man in his fifties or sixties who received an inactivated influenza vaccine. CDR3 protein: CASSVSVYEQYF. CDR3 coding DNA: TGTGCCAGCAGTGTTAGTGTTTACGAGCAGTACTTC. Variable domain in full (rest from reference TRBV2 and TRBJ2-7): EPEVTQTPSHQVTQMGQEVILRCVPISNHLYFYWYRQILGQKVEFLVSFYNNEISEKSEIFDDQFSVERPDGSNFTLKIRSTKLEDSAMYFCASSVSVYEQYFGPGTRLTVT.